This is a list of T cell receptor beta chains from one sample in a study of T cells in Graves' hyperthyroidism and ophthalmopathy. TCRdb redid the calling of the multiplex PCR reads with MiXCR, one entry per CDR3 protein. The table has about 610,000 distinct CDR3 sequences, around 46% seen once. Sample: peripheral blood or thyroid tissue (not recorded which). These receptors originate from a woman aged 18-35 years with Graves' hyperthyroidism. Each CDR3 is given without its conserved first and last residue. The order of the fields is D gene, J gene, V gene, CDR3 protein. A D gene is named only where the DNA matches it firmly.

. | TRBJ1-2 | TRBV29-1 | SVESITYGYT
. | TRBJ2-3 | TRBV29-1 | SVGTRADTQY
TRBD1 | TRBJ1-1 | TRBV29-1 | SVLTGGLSLNTEAF
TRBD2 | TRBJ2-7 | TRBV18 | ASSPVGLAGVHEQY
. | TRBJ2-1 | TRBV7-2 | ASSLAWEQF
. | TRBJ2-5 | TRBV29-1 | SVDVRTWPQY
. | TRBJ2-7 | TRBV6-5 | ASGRVYEQY
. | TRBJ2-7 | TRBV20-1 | SWTGEQY
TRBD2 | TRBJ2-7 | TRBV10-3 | AISEGLASYEQY
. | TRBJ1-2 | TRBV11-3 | ASSFDNLIGYT
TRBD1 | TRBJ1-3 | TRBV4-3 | ASSQDRASGNTIY
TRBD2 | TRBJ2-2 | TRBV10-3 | ATGTSGELF
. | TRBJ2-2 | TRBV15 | ATHRGNTGELF
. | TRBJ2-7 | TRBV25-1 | ANSAFLNYGQY
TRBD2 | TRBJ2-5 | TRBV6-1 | ASSEVGAGVGETQY
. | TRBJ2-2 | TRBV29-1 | SGGSLRGRDGELF
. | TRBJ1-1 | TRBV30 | AWSVVGLLNTEAF